This T cell receptor beta chain was documented in a study of T cells after posttransplantation cyclophosphamide (TCRdb year 2016). Turning to the overall study: Using TRB sequencing, the study followed how the T cell repertoire reconstituted after myeloablative bone marrow transplantation in which posttransplantation cyclophosphamide served as GVHD prophylaxis. TRB sequencing was also done on up to 3 additional blood samples from 2 to 5.2 years after transplant in 3 patients, and on pretransplant blood from several patients. Antigen receptor sequencing was done on samples from around 32 PTCy-treated patients and from 15 to 20 related bone marrow donors of those patients. TRA and TRB clonality were tightly correlated in eight to ten samples, so subsequent TCR analyses focused on TRB only. Blood from all 35 or so PTCy patients with 1-year posttransplant specimens was subjected to TRB sequencing. Public TRB sequences were searched against a database of over 3,600 sequences associated with responses to pathogens, tumor antigens, self-antigens and alloantigens. Paper-wide results and their limitations: At 1-2 months, donor-recipient similarity was low but rose over the first year, and the later blood repertoires were often dominated by donor CD8+ memory clones. The TRB repertoires of T cells infiltrating skin or GI tract showed only limited overlap with the TRB repertoires of T cells in blood. Across fewer than 50 patients, TRB clonality was highly associated with recipient CMV seropositivity and CMV reactivation, and diversity in PTCy patients was similar to diversity in CNI/methotrexate controls.

From the germline V gene (reference sequence), CDR1 is LNHNV and CDR2 is YYDKDF. V gives up 8 bases and J gives up 0 bases, and the segment between their germline ends measures 14 bases. Spanning cysteine to phenylalanine, the CDR3 consists of 14 amino acids. Here the CDR3 DNA is all that survives: 42 bases in frame from base 1. Genomic DNA was used for TRB sequencing, which was performed with the immunoSEQ assay at survey resolution or with the hsTCRB kit. In the authors' own workflow: The immunoSEQ software handled the initial read processing, while the LymphoSeq R package was used for the repertoire analyses. Clonality was computed as 1 minus normalized Shannon entropy, and a Gini coefficient was also calculated for each TRB dataset. To infer phenotypes in unsorted samples, TRB sequences from sorted subsets of the recipient or donor were mapped onto the unsorted samples of the same recipient. Held by TCRdb, this immuneACCESS table contains in-frame sequences only and omits some clones. Under half of the omission traces to an unresolved V gene where checked; the cause of the rest is unknown. The V and J calls and clone size come from that table; D and trimming were worked out from the DNA. This sample shows 10,000 to 13,000 clones, and none of them turns up only once. The ten largest make up around 13% of the sample.

This clone was found many times. The clone's antigen remains unknown. Base qualities are not recorded, but no much larger clone differs from it by a single base. The treatment or condition label, as the study defines it: high-dose cyclophosphamide on days +3 and +4 as single-agent GVHD prophylaxis. PTCy patients received busulfan and fludarabine conditioning, a related or unrelated marrow graft, and cyclophosphamide on days +3 and +4. PTCy-treated patients came from a prospective multi-institutional clinical trial. Peripheral blood and bone marrow mononuclear cells were isolated by Ficoll-Hypaque density centrifugation and were cryopreserved.

Recombination linked TRBV15 to TRBJ2-7; matching of 5 bases hints at TRBD2 as the D gene. This receptor was obtained from a female patient aged 40-50 years who received an allogeneic stem cell transplant from a related donor, was CMV-positive, and had no GVHD. After a transplant, the graft donor may have provided part of the T cells. Sequencing was performed on PBMCs, taken after allogeneic stem cell transplant with posttransplant cyclophosphamide. The nucleotide sequence reads as follows: TGTGCCACCGGTTCGGGGTCCCTCTCCTACGAGCAGTACTTC. Translation gives CATGSGSLSYEQYF.